This note documents a single T cell receptor (beta chain) sequence. What it recognizes is unknown. Germline values: CDR1 LGHNA, CDR2 YNFKEQ. This CDR3 has 17 amino acids. V was cut by 0 bases and J by 3 bases, with 15 bases left in between. The PCR used 60 Vbeta and 13 Jbeta primers. Methods used by the authors: Unique TCR beta chains totaled approximately 83 million in a later count, with roughly 11 million of them shared. Assay used: immunoSEQ multiplex PCR; TCRdb lists only in-frame clones, some missing. V and J calls plus clone size are reproduced from that table; the DNA served to infer D and trimming. The table records about 190,000 clones, over 60% of them present only once. The data stem from a study of cytomegalovirus exposure and HLA in healthy donors. The overall study: An earlier analysis found roughly 110 million unique TCR beta sequences from approximately 190 million T cells.

General study points: With DRB1 most and HLA-C fewest, TCR association rates differed between HLA loci in a later analysis.

Source material: PBMCs. This receptor was obtained from a man aged 30 to 39 in good health and CMV-seropositive. The chain recombines TRBV4-2 with TRBJ1-3, with D perhaps matching TRBD1 (5 bases). CDR3 amino acids: CASSQDRRGVVGNTIYF. In nucleotides, the CDR3 is TGTGCCAGCAGCCAAGACAGAAGGGGCGTTGTTGGAAACACCATATATTTT.